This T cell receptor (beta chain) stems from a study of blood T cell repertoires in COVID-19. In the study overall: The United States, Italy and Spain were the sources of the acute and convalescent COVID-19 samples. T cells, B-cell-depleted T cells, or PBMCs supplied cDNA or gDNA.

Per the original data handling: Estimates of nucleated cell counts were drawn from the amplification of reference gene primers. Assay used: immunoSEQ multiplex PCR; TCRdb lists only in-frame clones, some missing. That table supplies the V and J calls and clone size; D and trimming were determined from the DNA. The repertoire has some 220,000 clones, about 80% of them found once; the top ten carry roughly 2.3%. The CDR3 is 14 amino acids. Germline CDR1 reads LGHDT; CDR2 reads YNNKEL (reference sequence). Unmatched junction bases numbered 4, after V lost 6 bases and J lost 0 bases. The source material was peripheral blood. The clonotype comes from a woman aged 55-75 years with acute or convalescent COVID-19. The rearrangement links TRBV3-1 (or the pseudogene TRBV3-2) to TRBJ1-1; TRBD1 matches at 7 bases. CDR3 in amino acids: CASRQTGVNTEAFF. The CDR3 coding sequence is TGTGCCAGCAGACAAACAGGGGTGAACACTGAAGCTTTCTTT.